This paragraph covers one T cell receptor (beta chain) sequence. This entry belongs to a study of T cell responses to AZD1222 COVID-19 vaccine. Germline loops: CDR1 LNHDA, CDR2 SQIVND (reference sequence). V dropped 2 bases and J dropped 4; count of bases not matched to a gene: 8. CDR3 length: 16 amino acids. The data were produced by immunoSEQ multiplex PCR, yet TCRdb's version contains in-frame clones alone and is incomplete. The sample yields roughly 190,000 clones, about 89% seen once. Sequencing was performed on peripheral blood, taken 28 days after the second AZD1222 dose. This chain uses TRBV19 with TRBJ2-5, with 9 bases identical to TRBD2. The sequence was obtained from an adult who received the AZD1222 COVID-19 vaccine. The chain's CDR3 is CASSILGLAGPETQYF. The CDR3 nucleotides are TGTGCCAGTAGTATATTAGGTCTAGCGGGACCAGAGACCCAGTACTTC.